The clone carrying this T cell receptor beta chain was found a few times. This specimen belongs to a study of T cell responses to AZD1222 COVID-19 vaccine. This table comes from immunoSEQ multiplex PCR, and its TCRdb copy is limited to in-frame clones, with some not included. The sample holds some 90,000 clones, around 85% seen once. Sample: peripheral blood, taken on day 0 of AZD1222 vaccination. This TCR was recovered from an adult in good health.

The CDR3 nucleotides read TGTGCCAGCAGAAAAAAGGGACTAGCGGGTTGGCCGGGCAATGAGCAGTTCTTC. Translation: CASRKKGLAGWPGNEQFF. The gene calls are TRBV28 and TRBJ2-1, with 12 bases aligning to TRBD2. Looked up from germline, CDR1 is MDHEN and CDR2 is SYDVKM. V gave up 6 bases and J gave up 6 bases; unmatched junction bases: 15. This CDR3 has 18 residues.